This is a list of T cell receptor beta chains from one sample in a study of T-cell reconstitution after alpha-beta-depleted transplantation in children. Each CDR3 protein gets one entry after TCRdb re-called the PCR reads with MiXCR. The sample includes under 20,000 distinct CDR3 sequences, roughly 13% seen only once; the top ten take less than 45%. This material consisted of PBMCs, mostly from graft donor cells, taken 60 days after TCRalphabeta/CD19-depleted stem cell transplant. These receptors all stem from a female patient aged 2-15 years who had a stem cell transplant for congenital amegakaryocytic thrombocytopenia, so the T cells may come from the graft donor. The CDR3 runs from the conserved cysteine through the conserved F or W. The order of the fields is D gene, J gene, V gene, CDR3 protein. The D gene is left open where the match is weak.

d_gene: NA; j_gene: TRBJ2-1; v_gene: TRBV5-1; CDR3aa: CASSLVPISYNEQFF
d_gene: NA; j_gene: TRBJ2-6; v_gene: TRBV18; CDR3aa: CASSEGANVLTF
d_gene: TRBD2; j_gene: TRBJ2-5; v_gene: TRBV7-2; CDR3aa: CASSLAGLAGGGTQYF
d_gene: TRBD1; j_gene: TRBJ1-4; v_gene: TRBV10-3; CDR3aa: CASAGTGVEKLFF
d_gene: NA; j_gene: TRBJ1-2; v_gene: TRBV20-1; CDR3aa: CSASPGTAQSNYGYTF
d_gene: TRBD2; j_gene: TRBJ2-5; v_gene: TRBV5-1; CDR3aa: CASSWTSGSYQETQYF
d_gene: NA; j_gene: TRBJ1-1; v_gene: TRBV6-5; CDR3aa: CASWPGLMDTEAFF
d_gene: TRBD2; j_gene: TRBJ2-3; v_gene: TRBV20-1; CDR3aa: CSEGTSADTQYF
d_gene: TRBD2; j_gene: TRBJ2-1; v_gene: TRBV3-1; CDR3aa: CASSQDSGLAGYNEQFF
d_gene: NA; j_gene: TRBJ1-3; v_gene: TRBV5-1; CDR3aa: CASSLVGGQPSNTIYF
d_gene: NA; j_gene: TRBJ2-1; v_gene: TRBV20-1; CDR3aa: CSASSASNEQFF
d_gene: NA; j_gene: TRBJ1-1; v_gene: TRBV12-3/TRBV12-4; CDR3aa: CASSLGTRWTEAFF
d_gene: TRBD1; j_gene: TRBJ2-7; v_gene: TRBV12-3/TRBV12-4; CDR3aa: CASTIHRDRDEQYF
d_gene: TRBD2; j_gene: TRBJ2-7; v_gene: TRBV10-2; CDR3aa: CASRPPPPLRLAGDSRAYEQYF
d_gene: NA; j_gene: TRBJ1-3; v_gene: TRBV20-1; CDR3aa: CSARTLGNTIYF
d_gene: NA; j_gene: TRBJ2-1; v_gene: TRBV12-3/TRBV12-4; CDR3aa: CASSFWEGVPSYNEQFF
d_gene: TRBD1; j_gene: TRBJ1-2; v_gene: TRBV14; CDR3aa: CASSQNRDRKYGYTF
d_gene: NA; j_gene: TRBJ2-1; v_gene: TRBV5-1; CDR3aa: CASSFEYSNEQFF
d_gene: NA; j_gene: TRBJ2-7; v_gene: TRBV28; CDR3aa: CASRLTGLEQYF
d_gene: NA; j_gene: TRBJ2-1; v_gene: TRBV4-3; CDR3aa: CASSQAHIANEQFF
d_gene: TRBD2; j_gene: TRBJ2-7; v_gene: TRBV5-1; CDR3aa: CASSTTGGRYEQYF
d_gene: NA; j_gene: TRBJ2-5; v_gene: TRBV20-1; CDR3aa: CSADRRERGQETQYF
d_gene: TRBD2; j_gene: TRBJ2-5; v_gene: TRBV2; CDR3aa: CASSESLLAGVYQETQYF
d_gene: NA; j_gene: TRBJ2-3; v_gene: TRBV2; CDR3aa: CASSEQRGTDTQYF
d_gene: TRBD1; j_gene: TRBJ2-1; v_gene: TRBV3-1; CDR3aa: CASSRGGGTGGYNEQFF
d_gene: NA; j_gene: TRBJ1-2; v_gene: TRBV20-1; CDR3aa: CSASGGRDYGYTF
d_gene: TRBD1; j_gene: TRBJ2-7; v_gene: TRBV5-1; CDR3aa: CASSFGTASYEQYF
d_gene: NA; j_gene: TRBJ1-2; v_gene: TRBV29-1; CDR3aa: CSVGAGADYGYTF
d_gene: NA; j_gene: TRBJ2-5; v_gene: TRBV20-1; CDR3aa: CSARDGGAQETQYF
d_gene: NA; j_gene: TRBJ1-5; v_gene: TRBV5-5; CDR3aa: CASTPGHSNQPQHF
d_gene: NA; j_gene: TRBJ2-2; v_gene: TRBV6-5; CDR3aa: CASSFQPPNTGELFF
d_gene: TRBD2; j_gene: TRBJ2-7; v_gene: TRBV12-3/TRBV12-4; CDR3aa: CASSISGDTYEQYF
d_gene: TRBD2; j_gene: TRBJ2-3; v_gene: TRBV28; CDR3aa: CASSTGLALDTQYF
d_gene: NA; j_gene: TRBJ2-3; v_gene: TRBV5-1; CDR3aa: CASSTPGTYDTQYF
d_gene: NA; j_gene: TRBJ2-2; v_gene: TRBV24-1; CDR3aa: CATGANTGELFF
d_gene: NA; j_gene: TRBJ2-2; v_gene: TRBV12-3/TRBV12-4; CDR3aa: CASSLLTSNTGELFF
d_gene: NA; j_gene: TRBJ2-7; v_gene: TRBV7-6; CDR3aa: CASSSLSRTADYEQYF
d_gene: NA; j_gene: TRBJ2-5; v_gene: TRBV20-1; CDR3aa: CSASPTAQETQYF
d_gene: NA; j_gene: TRBJ2-2; v_gene: TRBV12-3/TRBV12-4; CDR3aa: CASSLDGGGRELFF
d_gene: NA; j_gene: TRBJ2-5; v_gene: TRBV15; CDR3aa: CATNPGGQETQYF
d_gene: NA; j_gene: TRBJ2-5; v_gene: TRBV29-1; CDR3aa: CSAGTDVGGTQYF
d_gene: NA; j_gene: TRBJ1-2; v_gene: TRBV12-3/TRBV12-4; CDR3aa: CASSIGDGNLGYTF
d_gene: NA; j_gene: TRBJ2-5; v_gene: TRBV7-7; CDR3aa: CASSLDLGETQYF
d_gene: NA; j_gene: TRBJ1-5; v_gene: TRBV5-1; CDR3aa: CASSLSGGAGQPQHF
d_gene: NA; j_gene: TRBJ2-3; v_gene: TRBV5-3; CDR3aa: CARSSGPSTDTQYF
d_gene: NA; j_gene: TRBJ2-1; v_gene: TRBV10-3; CDR3aa: CAITPDGRAHNEQFF
d_gene: NA; j_gene: TRBJ1-2; v_gene: TRBV5-1; CDR3aa: CASSFSGAPPYGYTF
d_gene: NA; j_gene: TRBJ1-2; v_gene: TRBV5-1; CDR3aa: CASSSRFGRRQLYGYTF
d_gene: NA; j_gene: TRBJ2-1; v_gene: TRBV20-1; CDR3aa: CSARVVNEQFF
d_gene: NA; j_gene: TRBJ2-7; v_gene: TRBV20-1; CDR3aa: CSAWSYEQYF
d_gene: NA; j_gene: TRBJ1-4; v_gene: TRBV12-3/TRBV12-4; CDR3aa: CASSLRPRNEKLFF
d_gene: NA; j_gene: TRBJ2-7; v_gene: TRBV15; CDR3aa: CATSRDTGSYEQYF
d_gene: NA; j_gene: TRBJ1-2; v_gene: TRBV20-1; CDR3aa: CSGTSGRGQRYGYTF
d_gene: NA; j_gene: TRBJ1-5; v_gene: TRBV28; CDR3aa: CASSTSLPRGGQPQHF